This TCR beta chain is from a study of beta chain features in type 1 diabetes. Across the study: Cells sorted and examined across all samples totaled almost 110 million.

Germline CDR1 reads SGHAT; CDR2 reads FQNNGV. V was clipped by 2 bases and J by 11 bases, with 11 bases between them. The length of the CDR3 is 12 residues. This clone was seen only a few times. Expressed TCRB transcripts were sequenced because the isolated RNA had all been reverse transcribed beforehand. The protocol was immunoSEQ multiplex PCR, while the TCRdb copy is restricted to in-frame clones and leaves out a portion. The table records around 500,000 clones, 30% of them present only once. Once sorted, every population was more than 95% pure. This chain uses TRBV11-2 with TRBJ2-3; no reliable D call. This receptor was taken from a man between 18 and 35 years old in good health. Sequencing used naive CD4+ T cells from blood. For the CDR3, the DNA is TGTGCCAGCAGCTTATATACCTCGGGGCAGTATTTT. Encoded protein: CASSLYTSGQYF.